In its sample, the clone carrying this T cell receptor (beta chain) was seen a few times. The sample is drawn from a study of blood T cell repertoires in COVID-19. Study overall: The origin of the acute and convalescent COVID-19 samples was the United States, Italy and Spain.

Per germline, CDR1 LNHDA and CDR2 SQIVND (reference sequence). V lost 4 bases, J lost 2 bases, and 7 bases stayed unmatched. This CDR3 is built from 16 residues. Source study methods: It was from reference gene primer amplification that nucleated cell counts were estimated. Some clones are missing from TCRdb's copy, which holds only in-frame ones; the method was immunoSEQ multiplex PCR. The DNA gave D and trimming, while V, J and clone size come from that table. The sample lists hundreds of thousands of clones, 75% to 90% occurring once. The J gene is TRBJ2-3, the V gene TRBV19; 9 positions agree with TRBD1. The sequence was obtained from a woman aged 40 to 50 who had recovered from COVID-19. Sequencing was done on a sample of PBMCs or T cells enriched from blood (not recorded which). CDR3 protein: CASSKGQGIYTDTQYF. In DNA, the CDR3 is TGTGCCAGTAGTAAGGGACAGGGTATCTACACAGATACGCAGTATTTT.